The 32 T cell receptor beta chains below all came from one sample that was sequenced in a study of T cells in Graves' hyperthyroidism and ophthalmopathy. Researchers amplified the TCR beta CDR3 regions from RNA transcripts. HTBI primers were employed in a first-round RT-PCR of the TCR CDR3. TCRdb independently ran MiXCR on the multiplex PCR reads; one entry per CDR3 protein. Among 750,000 to 950,000 distinct CDR3 sequences listed, 35% to 40% were seen once. Material: blood. Receptors were obtained from a man younger than 35 with Graves' hyperthyroidism.

On this clonotype: One base away lies a much larger clone, so this may be a sequencing read error. This chain links TRBV15 with TRBJ2-7; 12 nucleotides align to TRBD2. Germline V lookup: CDR1 LNHNV, CDR2 YYDKDF (reference sequence). The CDR3 loop spans 17 amino acids. CDR3 sequence reads: CAASRDTLAGGSYEQYF. The CDR3 DNA is TGTGCCGCCAGCAGAGATACACTAGCGGGGGGATCCTACGAGCAGTACTTC.

The chain joins TRBV7-9 to TRBJ1-6; possible D gene TRBD1, 6 bases. With 1 base removed from V and 7 bases from J, the gap between germline ends came to 11 bases. This CDR3 region has 15 residues. The germline CDR1 and CDR2 sequences are SEHNR and FQNEAQ (reference sequence). In DNA form, the CDR3 reads TGTGCCAGCAGCTTAGGACAGGCTTGGAATTCACCCCTCCACTTT. Its protein product is CASSLGQAWNSPLHF.

Of note for this clonotype: A single base separates this from a much larger clone, so it may be a read error. This sequence joins TRBV19 and TRBJ1-5; D is unresolved. This CDR3 spans 14 amino acids. Germline V CDR1 and CDR2: LNHDA, SQIVND (reference sequence). CDR3 sequence: CAGSLLYSNQPQHF. The CDR3 coding sequence is TGTGCCGGTAGTCTCCTCTATAGCAATCAGCCCCAGCATTTT.

This clonotype was observed at least ten times. The CDR3 DNA follows: TGTGCCAGCAGCTTGGACTTAACTGGGGCCAACGTCCTGACTTTC. Residues: CASSLDLTGANVLTF. The chain couples TRBV5-5 to TRBJ2-6; D remains unclear. Looked up from germline, CDR1 is SGHKS and CDR2 is YYEKEE (reference sequence). The CDR3 loop spans 15 amino acids. Trimming left V 0 bases short and J 2 bases short, with 6 bases between.

This clonotype has at least ten counts. V is TRBV7-9 and J is TRBJ1-4, with 7 bases identical to TRBD1. Germline V CDR1 and CDR2: SEHNR, FQNEAQ (reference sequence). The CDR3 spans 13 residues. J gave up 8 bases and V 8 bases, and 8 bases lay outside the gene matches. The CDR3 protein is CASLRGRGEKLFF. The CDR3 nucleotides are TGTGCCAGCCTAAGGGGGCGCGGGGAAAAACTGTTTTTT.

This sequence joins TRBV18 and TRBJ2-5; D not certain. The CDR3 covers 15 residues. Germline assignment: CDR1 KGHSH and CDR2 LQKENI. V lost 1 base, J lost 1 base, and 10 bases lay in between. CDR3 region: CASSPRAGSQETQYF. CDR3 DNA: TGTGCCAGCTCACCACGCGCCGGGTCCCAAGAGACCCAGTACTTC. The variable domain in full, with the rest retrieved from reference TRBV18 and TRBJ2-5, is NAGVMQNPRHLVRRRGQEARLRCSPMKGHSHVYWYRQLPEEGLKFMVYLQKENIIDESGMPKERFSAEFPKEGPSILRIQQVVRGDSAAYFCASSPRAGSQETQYFGPGTRLLVL.

The chain employs TRBV5-6 and TRBJ2-5; TRBD2 matches at 10 bases. In germline, CDR1 is SGHDT, CDR2 YYEEEE. The junction had 6 bases not matched to a gene; V was cut back by 4 bases and J by 0 bases. The CDR3 spans 16 residues. This chain's CDR3 is CASSGPGLAYQETQYF. DNA of the CDR3: TGTGCCAGCAGCGGACCGGGACTAGCGTACCAAGAGACCCAGTACTTC.

The chain combines TRBV7-8 with TRBJ2-5; tentative D call: TRBD2 (5 bases). The germline V and J ends were trimmed by 3 bases and 9 bases, with 17 bases remaining between them. CDR1 is SGHVS and CDR2 is FQNEAQ in the germline V gene. This CDR3 is 14 amino acids long. Here the CDR3 reads CASSFYGVQQPQYF. The CDR3 nucleotides are TGTGCCAGCAGCTTCTACGGGGTTCAACAGCCCCAGTACTTC.

The rearrangement joins TRBV7-9 to TRBJ2-3; 9 positions match TRBD1. The CDR3 has 15 residues. CDR1 and CDR2 (germline): SEHNR, FQNEAQ (reference sequence). Trimming removed 5 bases from V and 4 bases from J; junction bases left unmatched: 7. The DNA for the CDR3 is TGTGCCAGCAGCCTTCCGGGACAGGGCCCAGATACGCAGTATTTT. This codes for CASSLPGQGPDTQYF.

The chain links TRBV7-9 to TRBJ2-7, with 8 positions matching TRBD1. The CDR3 totals 15 residues. The germline gives CDR1 SEHNR, CDR2 FQNEAQ (reference sequence). V shed 5 bases, J shed 1 base, and the junction held 7 bases outside the gene matches. CDR3 amino acids: CASSAGTGDSYEQYF. The CDR3 nucleotides read TGTGCCAGCAGCGCCGGGACAGGAGATTCCTACGAGCAGTACTTC.

This clonotype showed up many times. V is TRBV7-9 and J is TRBJ2-7; D unclear. The CDR3 consists of 14 residues. Trimming cost V 3 bases and J 2 bases, with 11 bases left between them. Germline V lookup: CDR1 SEHNR, CDR2 FQNEAQ (reference sequence). The CDR3 loop reads CASSLSLTPYEQYF. The CDR3 DNA reads as TGTGCCAGCAGCTTGAGCTTAACCCCCTACGAGCAGTACTTC.

At least ten counts were recorded for this clonotype. V and J are TRBV19 and TRBJ1-1; D not resolved. CDR3 length: 15 residues. The ends were cut back, 4 bases at V and 3 bases at J, with 15 bases in the middle. From germline, CDR1 is LNHDA and CDR2 SQIVND (reference sequence). The CDR3 nucleotides are TGTGCCAGTAGTACCCAATGGTTGTCCCACACTGAAGCTTTCTTT. As protein: CASSTQWLSHTEAFF.

The sample holds a few counts of this clonotype. V is TRBV2 and J is TRBJ2-2, with 10 bases matching TRBD2. Germline-derived CDR1 and CDR2 are SNHLY and FYNNEI. V lost 6 bases and J lost 3; bases outside the gene matches: 4. The length of the CDR3 is 15 residues. CDR3 bases: TGTGCCAGCAGCGGCGGGACTAGCGACACCGGGGAGCTGTTTTTT. Translating it yields CASSGGTSDTGELFF.

V and J are TRBV5-1 and TRBJ1-1; 8 bases align to TRBD1. Germline values: CDR1 SGHRS, CDR2 YFSETQ. Trimming cost V 2 bases and J 3 bases; bases outside gene matches: 3. This CDR3 comprises 14 residues. CDR3 sequence: CASSFRQGHTEAFF. The CDR3 bases are TGCGCCAGCAGCTTTCGACAGGGGCACACTGAAGCTTTCTTT.

The chain combines TRBV5-8 with TRBJ2-7, with TRBD2 matching over 7 bases. V lost 0 bases to trimming and J lost 0 bases; unmatched junction nucleotides: 6. The CDR3 contains 16 residues. Germline V gene sequence: CDR1 SGHTS, CDR2 YDEGEE. The CDR3 nucleotides read TGTGCCAGCAGCTTGGGGGGGGGTACGGGCTCCTACGAGCAGTACTTC. Translating gives CASSLGGGTGSYEQYF.

This clonotype was seen a handful of times. The rearrangement links TRBV12-3 or TRBV12-4 to TRBJ2-5; D is ambiguous. V lost 5 bases and J 1 base, leaving 8 bases between the germline ends. The CDR3 has 13 amino acids. CDR3 bases: TGTGCCAGCAGTGAAGTATTCCAAGAGACCCAGTACTTC. Translating gives CASSEVFQETQYF.

This clonotype has only a few counts. The chain is built from TRBV6-6 and TRBJ2-5, with TRBD1 identical over 10 bases. The length of the CDR3 is 13 residues. Germline CDR1 reads MNHNY; CDR2 reads SVGAGI (reference sequence). Germline trimming cut 8 bases from V and 5 bases from J; bases unmatched to any gene: 5. The CDR3 sequence: CASDDRGPETQYF. The CDR3 nucleotides are TGTGCCAGCGATGACAGGGGGCCGGAGACCCAGTACTTC.

The gene calls are TRBV6-5 and TRBJ2-2; TRBD2 matches at 10 bases. The CDR3 is made up of 17 amino acids. The J segment lost 0 bases and the V segment lost 10 bases, leaving 11 bases of the junction unmatched. Germline V gene data show CDR1 as MNHEY and CDR2 as SVGAGI. The CDR3 loop reads CAILLSGGQANTGELFF. The DNA of the CDR3 is TGTGCCATCCTTCTTAGCGGGGGGCAAGCGAACACCGGGGAGCTGTTTTTT.

The chain joins TRBV4-3 to TRBJ1-4, with D possibly being TRBD1 (5 bases). The V gene's germline CDR1 is LGHNA and CDR2 YSLEER. With 0 bases removed from V and 7 bases from J, the gap between germline ends came to 12 bases. The CDR3 is 15 residues long. This chain's CDR3 is CASSQDVGTVEKLFF. The CDR3 nucleotides are TGCGCCAGCAGCCAAGATGTGGGGACGGTTGAAAAACTGTTTTTT.

This clonotype was found a few times. The rearrangement uses TRBV20-1 and TRBJ1-5; 8 nucleotides agree with TRBD1. The germline CDR1 and CDR2 sequences are DFQATT and SNEGSKA (reference sequence). The CDR3 runs to 16 residues. V was pared by 1 base and J by 7 bases, with 12 bases of the junction left unmatched. For the CDR3, the DNA is TGCAGTGCTAGAGCGCCGACGGCACAGGGGGGGCAGCCCCAGCATTTT. Its translation: CSARAPTAQGGQPQHF.

This clonotype has more than one count but fewer than ten. V usage is TRBV5-6 and J usage is TRBJ1-2; D may be TRBD1 (6 bases). The CDR3 is made up of 15 amino acids. The V gene lost 1 base and the J gene lost 7 bases, with 17 bases spanning the gap. CDR1 and CDR2 (germline): SGHDT, YYEEEE. CDR3 in amino acids: CASSLTAAGAPGYTF. DNA of the CDR3: TGTGCCAGCAGCTTGACGGCCGCAGGGGCCCCTGGCTACACCTTC.

This clonotype was seen ten or more times. The chain is built from TRBV29-1 and TRBJ1-2; TRBD1 agrees at 8 bases. The length of the CDR3 is 13 residues. The ends lost 4 bases at V and 7 bases at J; junction bases unmatched: 8. Germline CDR1 is SQVTM and CDR2 is ANQGSEA. In DNA, the CDR3 is TGCAGCGTTGGGTCCAGGGGGCGCGTTGGCTACACCTTC. This encodes CSVGSRGRVGYTF.

The chain recombines TRBV5-1 with TRBJ2-7; TRBD2 matches at 9 bases. TRBJ2-5 explains the end of the DNA better; the J call may be wrong. This CDR3 region has 14 residues. Germline CDR1 and CDR2: SGHRS and YFSETQ. The CDR3 DNA sequence: TGCGCCAGCAGCTTTCGCGGGGGGGCAGAGACCCAGTACTTC. Residues: CASSFRGGAETQYF.

This chain joins TRBV12-3 or TRBV12-4 and TRBJ2-7; no clear D. There are 15 residues in the CDR3. The V end was cut by 3 bases, the J end by 2 bases, with 14 bases between. The CDR3 region is CASSFWAATTYEQYF. DNA of the CDR3: TGTGCCAGCAGTTTTTGGGCCGCAACCACCTACGAGCAGTACTTC.

This clonotype was counted many times. The chain is built from TRBV29-1 and TRBJ2-2; tentatively, D is TRBD1 (6 bases). The CDR3 spans 13 residues. Germline values: CDR1 SQVTM, CDR2 ANQGSEA. This CDR3 reads CSTTGLYTGELFF. The CDR3, as DNA: TGCAGTACGACAGGCTTGTACACCGGGGAGCTGTTTTTT.

As regards this clonotype: This could be a read error, since a much larger clone is one nucleotide away. The rearrangement uses TRBV12-3 or TRBV12-4 and TRBJ1-5; D remains ambiguous. The CDR3 is 15 amino acids. V was cut by 5 bases and J by 2 bases, with 13 bases left in between. This CDR3 reads CASSGHSAGNQPQHF. CDR3 bases: TGTGCCAGCAGTGGCCACTCAGCAGGCAATCAGCCCCAGCATTTT.

This clonotype was counted ten times or more. V is TRBV12-3 or TRBV12-4 and J is TRBJ1-5; D ambiguous. V dropped 8 bases and J dropped 0 bases, with 5 bases sitting between them. This CDR3 region has 12 residues. The CDR3 region is CASADSNQPQHF. CDR3 bases: TGTGCCAGCGCGGATAGCAATCAGCCCCAGCATTTT.

This clonotype came up many times. This rearrangement joins TRBV25-1 to TRBJ1-6; possible D gene TRBD1, 5 bases. Germline CDR1 is MGHDK and CDR2 is SYGVNS. The CDR3 has 16 amino acids. The ends were cut back, 0 bases at V and 7 bases at J, with 13 bases in the middle. The CDR3 DNA reads as TGTGCCAGCAGTGAATATAGCCTCGGGGGGAATTCACCCCTCCACTTT. Protein product: CASSEYSLGGNSPLHF.

A few counts support this clonotype. The rearrangement joins TRBV4-1 to TRBJ2-7; possibly TRBD1 for D (5 bases). Per the germline V gene, CDR1 is MGHRA and CDR2 is YSYEKL. CDR3 length equals 17 residues. Trimming removed 1 base from V and 4 bases from J, with 20 bases in between. CDR3 region: CASSQGVGASHPYEQYF. The CDR3, as DNA: TGCGCCAGCAGCCAAGGGGTTGGGGCCTCGCACCCTTACGAGCAGTACTTC.

The J gene is TRBJ2-7, the V gene TRBV7-8, with D perhaps matching TRBD2 (5 bases). The CDR3 extends over 15 amino acids. CDR1 is SGHVS and CDR2 is FQNEAQ in the germline V gene. Deletions cut 1 base from V and 2 bases from J, with 12 bases between. The CDR3 nucleotides are TGTGCCAGCAGCTTAGAGAGGGCCACACCCTACGAGCAGTACTTC. Its translation: CASSLERATPYEQYF.

This clonotype was seen just once. The chain couples TRBV9 to TRBJ1-1; the match to TRBD1 covers 7 bases. V lost 0 bases, J lost 4 bases, and 9 bases stayed unmatched. This CDR3 has 16 residues. Germline CDR1 SGDLS, CDR2 YYNGEE. DNA for the CDR3: TGTGCCAGCAGCGTAGTAGGAGGGGGCTTGGGCACTGAAGCTTTCTTT. It encodes CASSVVGGGLGTEAFF.

This clonotype came up many times. This rearrangement joins TRBV29-1 to TRBJ2-5; 7 nucleotides match TRBD1. J was trimmed by 2 bases and V by 6 bases; bases with no gene match: 9. The CDR3 totals 14 residues. Germline CDR1 and CDR2: SQVTM and ANQGSEA. CDR3 sequence (DNA): TGCAGCGTGGACGGGACAGCCCAACAAGAGACCCAGTACTTC. Its protein product is CSVDGTAQQETQYF.